These 32 T cell receptor beta chains were sequenced from one sample in a study of cytomegalovirus exposure and HLA in healthy donors (dated by TCRdb to 2017 to 2019). The library was obtained by the immunoSEQ multiplex PCR assay. The multiplex PCR relied on a mix of 60 forward primers for TCR Vbeta segments and 13 reverse primers for TCR Jbeta segments. This immuneACCESS table, as held by TCRdb, lists in-frame sequences with V and J called but not all clones. Of the missing ones, under half trace to an unresolved V gene in checked studies; the others have no known cause. The sample table contains some 95,000 clones; only one count was recorded for around 68% of them. The leading ten clones occupy 1.2% of the sample. Material for sequencing was PBMCs. The receptors shown here come from a female donor in good health and CMV-seronegative.

The V and J genes are TRBV6-5 and TRBJ1-6, with TRBD1 as a possible D gene (5 bases). This CDR3 has 14 residues. Germline-derived CDR1 and CDR2 are MNHEY and SVGAGI. V lost 5 bases and J lost 7, with 12 bases in between. CDR3 coding DNA: TGTGCCAGCAGTCCCAGGGCCCTGAATTCACCCCTCCACTTT. It encodes CASSPRALNSPLHF.

This chain links TRBV11-1 with TRBJ1-1; D perhaps matches TRBD1 (5 bases). The germline V gene has CDR1 SGHAT and CDR2 FQDESV (reference sequence). The CDR3 loop spans 13 amino acids. V dropped 2 bases and J dropped 6 bases, with 10 bases sitting between them. The CDR3 loop is CASSLLGAAEAFF. CDR3 DNA sequence: TGTGCCAGCAGCTTATTAGGGGCGGCTGAAGCTTTCTTT.

The rearrangement links TRBV6-5 to TRBJ1-1; no definite D call. Germline CDR1 is MNHEY and CDR2 is SVGAGI. The V end lost 4 bases, the J end lost 4 bases, and 16 bases lay between the germline ends. This CDR3 has 15 amino acids. For the CDR3, the DNA is TGTGCCAGCAGTTTTACCTACAGAACTGGCACTGAAGCTTTCTTT. This sequence encodes CASSFTYRTGTEAFF.

The chain carries TRBV28 and TRBJ1-5; a possible D gene is TRBD1 (5 bases). Trimming took 1 base from V and 5 from J, leaving 12 bases between them. Germline values: CDR1 MDHEN, CDR2 SYDVKM. The CDR3 is 15 residues long. The CDR3 region has the DNA TGTGCCAGCAGTTTATCGAACAGGTGGGATCAGCCCCAGCATTTT. Amino acid sequence: CASSLSNRWDQPQHF. The full variable domain, its missing parts supplied by reference TRBV28 and TRBJ1-5, is DVKVTQSSRYLVKRTGEKVFLECVQDMDHENMFWYRQDPGLGLRLIYFSYDVKMKEKGDIPEGYSVSREKKERFSLILESASTNQTSMYLCASSLSNRWDQPQHFGDGTRLSIL.

This sequence joins TRBV28 and TRBJ2-7; 7 nucleotides align to TRBD2. This CDR3 comprises 14 residues. V shed 6 bases, J shed 3 bases, and the junction held 8 bases outside the gene matches. CDR1 MDHEN and CDR2 SYDVKM come from the germline V gene. In DNA, the CDR3 is TGTGCCAGCAGCTCCTTCGGACTAGTCTACGAGCAGTACTTC. The encoded protein is CASSSFGLVYEQYF.

The chain links TRBV6-1 to TRBJ2-2; TRBD1 matches 8 bases. The CDR3 is 15 amino acids. The V segment lost 6 bases and the J segment 3 bases; nucleotides outside the gene matches: 6. The germline gives CDR1 MNHNS, CDR2 SASEGT. The CDR3 is CASRPGGADTGELFF. CDR3 nucleotide sequence: TGTGCCAGCAGGCCAGGGGGCGCCGACACCGGGGAGCTGTTTTTT.

This chain connects TRBV6-5 to TRBJ1-2; D may be TRBD1 (5 bases). Trimming pared 4 bases from V and 2 bases from J, leaving 11 bases between. CDR1 is MNHEY, CDR2 SVGAGI, per germline. CDR3 length equals 14 residues. Written as DNA, the CDR3 is TGTGCCAGCAGTTCTCAGGCAGGGAACTATGGCTACACCTTC. Translation gives CASSSQAGNYGYTF.

This chain uses TRBV7-6 with TRBJ1-5; maybe TRBD1 (6 bases). Germline loops: CDR1 SGHVS, CDR2 FNYEAQ. The CDR3 has 14 amino acids. V lost 3 bases, J lost 0 bases, and 6 bases lay in between. The CDR3 is CASSLGASNQPQHF. CDR3 nucleotides: TGTGCCAGCAGCTTGGGGGCTAGCAATCAGCCCCAGCATTTT.

This clone was found once. This chain connects TRBV7-9 to TRBJ1-2, with 11 bases fitting TRBD1. The V gene end was trimmed by 4 bases and the J gene end by 3 bases; junction bases not matched to a gene: 4. This CDR3 has 15 residues. Germline V lookup: CDR1 SEHNR, CDR2 FQNEAQ (reference sequence). The CDR3 DNA follows: TGTGCCAGCAGCTCGCCGGGACAGGGGGACTATGGCTACACCTTC. Amino acids: CASSSPGQGDYGYTF.

This clone was seen once. CDR3: CASSGLPGHSGNTIYF. The CDR3 region has the DNA TGTGCCAGCTCGGGACTCCCAGGCCACTCTGGAAACACCATATATTTT. The chain combines TRBV2 with TRBJ1-3, with a tentative D call TRBD1 (5 bases). The germline V gene has CDR1 SNHLY and CDR2 FYNNEI. Trimming removed 8 bases at V and 0 bases at J, with 17 bases between. This CDR3 region has 16 residues.

This rearrangement joins TRBV29-1 to TRBJ2-5; 9 nucleotides line up with TRBD1. V trimming: 6 bases; J trimming: 11 bases; junction bases outside the gene matches: 13. Germline assignment: CDR1 SQVTM and CDR2 ANQGSEA. The CDR3 is 13 residues long. The CDR3 sequence is CSVGQGYLGEQYF. For the CDR3, the DNA is TGCAGCGTGGGACAGGGTTATCTGGGGGAGCAGTACTTC.

This sequence joins TRBV7-3 and TRBJ2-5, with D maybe TRBD1 (6 bases). CDR3 length: 16 residues. The V gene's germline CDR1 is SGHTA and CDR2 FQGTGA. Trimming stripped 5 bases from V and 4 bases from J, with 20 bases between. In DNA form, the CDR3 reads TGTGCCAGCAGCCCAGGGGTCAGGCCCGAGGGAGAGACCCAGTACTTC. This encodes CASSPGVRPEGETQYF.

Details on this clone: The junction does not match germline at one end; this may be a read error. The CDR3 region has the DNA TGCGCCAGCAGACAAGGTTCGGATCAGCCCCAGCATTTT. It codes for CASRQGSDQPQHF. The chain links TRBV4-1 to TRBJ1-5; the D is unclear. This CDR3 spans 13 amino acids. Germline-derived CDR1 and CDR2 are MGHRA and YSYEKL.

The sample holds a few counts of this clone. This sequence joins TRBV6-5 and TRBJ2-1; TRBD2 aligns across 8 bases. This CDR3 is 16 amino acids long. V lost 2 bases, J lost 6 bases, and 9 bases stayed unmatched. Germline CDR1 is MNHEY and CDR2 is SVGAGI. This chain's CDR3 is CASSYGTRRSFNEQFF. CDR3 coding DNA: TGTGCCAGCAGTTACGGGACTAGGCGGAGTTTCAATGAGCAGTTCTTC.

The V gene is TRBV7-2, the J gene TRBJ2-3, with a weak D call TRBD2 (7 bases). The CDR3 consists of 15 residues. The V gene's germline CDR1 is SGHTA and CDR2 FQGNSA. Trimming left V 4 bases short and J 8 bases short, with 19 bases between. The CDR3 region is CASSSGLVGGATQYF. The CDR3 nucleotides read TGTGCCAGCAGCTCTGGACTAGTGGGGGGGGCTACGCAGTATTTT.

This clone was seen only a few times. V is TRBV6-5 and J is TRBJ1-2; D is undetermined. The CDR3 extends over 15 amino acids. With 6 bases removed from V and 0 bases from J, the gap between germline ends came to 14 bases. From germline, CDR1 is MNHEY and CDR2 SVGAGI. The CDR3 reads CASREHQQANYGYTF. The CDR3 coding sequence is TGTGCCAGCAGAGAACATCAGCAGGCTAACTATGGCTACACCTTC.

The rearrangement joins TRBV5-6 to TRBJ1-4; a possible D gene is TRBD1 (5 bases). Trimming cost V 4 bases and J 7 bases, with 17 bases left between them. The CDR3 is made up of 15 amino acids. Per the germline V gene, CDR1 is SGHDT and CDR2 is YYEEEE. CDR3 sequence: CASSPGGRRSEKLFF. Written as DNA, the CDR3 is TGTGCCAGCAGCCCCGGGGGTAGGCGTAGTGAAAAACTGTTTTTT.

Only a few counts were recorded for this clone. This chain links TRBV4-3 with TRBJ2-5; no clear D. CDR3 length: 15 residues. Trimming removed 1 base at V and 2 bases at J, with 11 bases between. Germline CDR1 reads LGHNA; CDR2 reads YSLEER. In nucleotides, the CDR3 is TGCGCCAGCAGCCAAGTGGTAGCAAGGCAAGAGACCCAGTACTTC. This gives the protein CASSQVVARQETQYF.

The rearrangement joins TRBV11-2 to TRBJ2-2; tentatively, D is TRBD1 (6 bases). The CDR3 spans 17 residues. The germline V and J ends were trimmed by 5 bases and 2 bases, with 18 bases remaining between them. Germline CDR1 reads SGHAT; CDR2 reads FQNNGV. The CDR3: CASSPTRGHINTGELFF. The CDR3 nucleotides read TGTGCCAGCAGCCCGACGAGGGGACATATTAACACCGGGGAGCTGTTTTTT.

V usage is TRBV6-4 and J usage is TRBJ2-2; the match to TRBD2 covers 11 bases. V lost 6 bases, J lost 4 bases, and 7 bases stayed unmatched. Germline CDR1 MRHNA, CDR2 SNTAGT. This CDR3 spans 16 amino acids. The CDR3: CASSPSSGRFTGELFF. In DNA, the CDR3 is TGTGCCAGCAGCCCCTCTAGCGGGAGGTTCACCGGGGAGCTGTTTTTT.

V is TRBV7-9 and J is TRBJ2-1; weak D call: TRBD2 (7 bases). The CDR3 consists of 15 residues. Trimming shortened V by 5 bases and J by 6 bases, and 17 bases separated the two germline ends. The germline CDR1 and CDR2 sequences are SEHNR and FQNEAQ (reference sequence). CDR3 amino acids: CASSAVGGAGNEQFF. CDR3 in DNA: TGTGCCAGCAGCGCTGTGGGGGGGGCAGGCAATGAGCAGTTCTTC.

This rearrangement joins TRBV6-5 to TRBJ2-2; a possible D gene is TRBD1 (5 bases). V gave up 7 bases and J gave up 7 bases, with 16 bases separating them. The CDR3 runs to 14 residues. Germline CDR1 reads MNHEY; CDR2 reads SVGAGI. The chain's CDR3 is CASISLGANGELFF. CDR3 DNA sequence: TGTGCCAGCATCTCCCTAGGGGCTAACGGGGAGCTGTTTTTT.

V usage is TRBV30 and J usage is TRBJ1-1, with D possibly TRBD1 on 5 matching bases. V lost 4 bases and J 6 bases, leaving 15 bases between the germline ends. Germline loops: CDR1 GTSNPN, CDR2 SVGIG (reference sequence). There are 13 residues in the CDR3. For the CDR3, the DNA is TGTGCCTGGATGAGATCAGGGTTCCCTGAAGCTTTCTTT. Encoded protein: CAWMRSGFPEAFF.

The rearrangement joins TRBV27 to TRBJ2-2; 9 bases align to TRBD1. From germline, CDR1 is MNHEY and CDR2 SMNVEV (reference sequence). The CDR3 sequence is 11 residues long. V lost 4 bases, J lost 13 bases, and 1 base stayed unmatched. DNA of the CDR3: TGTGCCAGCAGTTCGGACAGGGGGCTGTTTTTT. This sequence encodes CASSSDRGLFF.

The chain is built from TRBV6-1 and TRBJ1-1, with TRBD1 matching 8 bases. The ends lost 4 bases at V and 1 base at J; junction bases unmatched: 8. The CDR3 consists of 16 residues. CDR1 is MNHNS and CDR2 is SASEGT in the germline V gene. CDR3 in amino acids: CASSVLLGQGNTEAFF. As DNA, the CDR3 is TGTGCCAGCAGTGTCCTCTTAGGACAGGGGAACACTGAAGCTTTCTTT.

The chain employs TRBV9 and TRBJ2-5; 8 bases align to TRBD1. The V gene end was trimmed by 3 bases and the J gene end by 4 bases; junction bases not matched to a gene: 5. From germline, CDR1 is SGDLS and CDR2 YYNGEE. The CDR3 is 14 residues long. CDR3 in DNA: TGTGCCAGCAGCGGACAGGGGATCGGAGAGACCCAGTACTTC. Its translation: CASSGQGIGETQYF.

The CDR3 DNA reads TGTGCCAGCAGCTTAAGGGGGACCTACGAGCAGTACTTC. It yields the protein CASSLRGTYEQYF. The genes are TRBV7-2 and TRBJ2-7, with D perhaps matching TRBD1 (6 bases). The CDR3 is made up of 13 amino acids. CDR1 is SGHTA, CDR2 FQGNSA, per germline. V was clipped by 2 bases and J by 2 bases, with 7 bases between them.

The count of this clone is one. The rearrangement uses TRBV5-4 and TRBJ2-4; perhaps TRBD1 as D (6 bases). This CDR3 is 16 amino acids long. V dropped 4 bases and J dropped 7 bases, with 21 bases sitting between them. CDR1 SGHNT and CDR2 YYREEE come from the germline V gene (reference sequence). CDR3 coding DNA: TGTGCCAGCAGCGCCTCGACAGGAGTAGATTGGAACATTCAGTACTTC. Amino acids: CASSASTGVDWNIQYF.

This chain links TRBV27 with TRBJ1-5; unclear D gene. Germline assignment: CDR1 MNHEY and CDR2 SMNVEV (reference sequence). This CDR3 spans 13 amino acids. V shed 2 bases and J shed 5 bases, with 7 bases lying between them. The CDR3: CASSLNRYQPQHF. CDR3 DNA sequence: TGTGCCAGCAGTTTAAACAGATATCAGCCCCAGCATTTT.

The genes are TRBV6-5 and TRBJ2-7, with 10 bases lining up with TRBD2. J gave up 1 base and V 0 bases, and 0 bases lay outside the gene matches. Germline CDR1 and CDR2: MNHEY and SVGAGI. This CDR3 contains 15 residues. CDR3 loop: CASSYSSGGSYEQYF. The CDR3 nucleotides are TGTGCCAGCAGTTACTCTAGCGGGGGGTCCTACGAGCAGTACTTC.

The V and J genes are TRBV18 and TRBJ2-5; 8 positions agree with TRBD1. Germline trimming cut 3 bases from V and 5 bases from J; bases unmatched to any gene: 8. The germline V gene has CDR1 KGHSH and CDR2 LQKENI. CDR3 length: 15 residues. CDR3: CASSPPSTGGETQYF. The CDR3 DNA follows: TGTGCCAGCTCACCTCCCTCCACAGGGGGGGAGACCCAGTACTTC. Full variable domain (remainder filled in from reference TRBV18 and TRBJ2-5): NAGVMQNPRHLVRRRGQEARLRCSPMKGHSHVYWYRQLPEEGLKFMVYLQKENIIDESGMPKERFSAEFPKEGPSILRIQQVVRGDSAAYFCASSPPSTGGETQYFGPGTRLLVL.

This clone has a single count. One junction end disagrees with the germline gene, perhaps due to a read error. The chain joins TRBV6-1 to TRBJ1-1; weak D call: TRBD1 (6 bases). Looked up from germline, CDR1 is MNHNS and CDR2 is SASEGT. The CDR3 consists of 16 residues. CDR3 coding DNA: TGTGCCAGCAGCGAAGGACTCAGGGGTTCGAGCACTGAAGCTTTCTTT. Translated: CASSEGLRGSSTEAFF.